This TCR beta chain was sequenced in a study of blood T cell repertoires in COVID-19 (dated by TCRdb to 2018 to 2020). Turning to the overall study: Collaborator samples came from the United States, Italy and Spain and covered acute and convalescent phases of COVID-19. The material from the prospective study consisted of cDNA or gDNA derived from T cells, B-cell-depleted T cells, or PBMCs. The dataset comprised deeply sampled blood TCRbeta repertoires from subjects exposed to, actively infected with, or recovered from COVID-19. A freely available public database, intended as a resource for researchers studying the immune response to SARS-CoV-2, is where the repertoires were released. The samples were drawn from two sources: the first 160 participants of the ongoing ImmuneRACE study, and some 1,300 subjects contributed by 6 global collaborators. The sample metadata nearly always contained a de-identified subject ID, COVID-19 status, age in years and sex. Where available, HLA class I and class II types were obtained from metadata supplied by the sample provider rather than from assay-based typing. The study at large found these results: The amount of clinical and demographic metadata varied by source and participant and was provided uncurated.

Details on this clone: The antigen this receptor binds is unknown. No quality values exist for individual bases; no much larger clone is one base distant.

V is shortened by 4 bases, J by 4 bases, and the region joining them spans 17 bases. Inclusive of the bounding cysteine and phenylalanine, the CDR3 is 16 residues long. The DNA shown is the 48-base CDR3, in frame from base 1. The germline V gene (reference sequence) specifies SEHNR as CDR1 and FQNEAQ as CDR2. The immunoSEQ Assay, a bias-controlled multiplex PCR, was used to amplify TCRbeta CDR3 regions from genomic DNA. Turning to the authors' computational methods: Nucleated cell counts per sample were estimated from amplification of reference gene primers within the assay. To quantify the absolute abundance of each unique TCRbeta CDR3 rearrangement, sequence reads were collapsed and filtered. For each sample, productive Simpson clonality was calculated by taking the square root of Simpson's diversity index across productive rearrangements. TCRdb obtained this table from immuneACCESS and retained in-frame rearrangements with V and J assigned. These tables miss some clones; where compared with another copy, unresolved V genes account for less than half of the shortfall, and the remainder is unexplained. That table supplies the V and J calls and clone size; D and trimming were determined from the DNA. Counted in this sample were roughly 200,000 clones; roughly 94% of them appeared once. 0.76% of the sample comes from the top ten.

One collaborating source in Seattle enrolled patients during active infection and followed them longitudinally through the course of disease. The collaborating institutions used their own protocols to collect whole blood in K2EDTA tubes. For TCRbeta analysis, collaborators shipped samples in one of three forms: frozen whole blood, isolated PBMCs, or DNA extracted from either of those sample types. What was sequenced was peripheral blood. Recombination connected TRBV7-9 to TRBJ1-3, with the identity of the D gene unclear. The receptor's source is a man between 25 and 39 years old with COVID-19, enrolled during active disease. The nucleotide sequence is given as TGTGCCAGCAGCTCCTTCCCCGGTCGGGAGGGAAACACCATATATTTT. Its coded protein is CASSSFPGREGNTIYF.